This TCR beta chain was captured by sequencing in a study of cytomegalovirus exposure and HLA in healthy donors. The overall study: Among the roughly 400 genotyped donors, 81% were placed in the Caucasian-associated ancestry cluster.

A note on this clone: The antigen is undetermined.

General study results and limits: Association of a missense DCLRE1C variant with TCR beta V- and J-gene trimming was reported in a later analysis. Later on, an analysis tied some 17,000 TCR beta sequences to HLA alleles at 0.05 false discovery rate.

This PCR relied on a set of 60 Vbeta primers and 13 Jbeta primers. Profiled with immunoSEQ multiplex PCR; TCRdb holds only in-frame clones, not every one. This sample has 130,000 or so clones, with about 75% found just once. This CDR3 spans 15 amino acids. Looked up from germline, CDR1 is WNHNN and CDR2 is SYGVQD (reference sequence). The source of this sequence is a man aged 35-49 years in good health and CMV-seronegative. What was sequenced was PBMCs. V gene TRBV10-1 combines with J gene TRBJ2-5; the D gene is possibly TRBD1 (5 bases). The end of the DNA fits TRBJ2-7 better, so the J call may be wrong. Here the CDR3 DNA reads TGCGCCAGCAGTGCTCGGATAGGGGCCGCCGGCGAGCAGTACTTC. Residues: CASSARIGAAGEQYF.